This TCR beta chain was obtained from a study of CD8 T cells in ankylosing spondylitis. This CDR3 comprises 13 residues. Germline trimming cut 5 bases from V and 2 bases from J; bases unmatched to any gene: 5. The germline CDR1 and CDR2 sequences are DFQATT and SNEGSKA (reference sequence). The table lists this clonotype with many counts. No antigen is known for it. A single record per CDR3 protein comes from TCRdb applying MiXCR to the 5' RACE reads. The sample consists of 300,000 to 350,000 distinct CDR3 sequences, roughly 15% of them appearing once. Whole-study results and caveats: Clones linked with disease were CD8+ and fairly uncommon in the peripheral blood.

The receptor comes from a male donor with ankylosing spondylitis or in good health (not recorded which). This chain uses TRBV20-1 with TRBJ2-7, with 8 bases aligning to TRBD2. Material for sequencing was blood, either unsorted or a sorted T cell fraction (not recorded which). The CDR3: CSAPLGLAYEQYF. The CDR3 nucleotides read TGCAGTGCTCCCCTGGGACTAGCCTACGAGCAGTACTTC.